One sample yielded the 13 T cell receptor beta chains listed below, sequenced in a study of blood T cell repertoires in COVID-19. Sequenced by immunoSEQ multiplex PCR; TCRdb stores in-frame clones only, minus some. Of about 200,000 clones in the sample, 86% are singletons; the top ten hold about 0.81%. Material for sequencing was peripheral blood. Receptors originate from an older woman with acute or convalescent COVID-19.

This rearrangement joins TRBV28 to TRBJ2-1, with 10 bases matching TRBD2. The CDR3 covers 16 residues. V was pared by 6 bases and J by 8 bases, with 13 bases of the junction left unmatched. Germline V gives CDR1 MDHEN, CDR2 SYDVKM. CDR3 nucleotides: TGTGCCAGCAGCGACATACCGGGACTAGCGACGGATGAGCAGTTCTTC. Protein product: CASSDIPGLATDEQFF.

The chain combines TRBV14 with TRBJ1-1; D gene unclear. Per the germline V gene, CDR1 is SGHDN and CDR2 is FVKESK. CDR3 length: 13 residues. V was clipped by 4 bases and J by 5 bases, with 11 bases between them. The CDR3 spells CASSLGPRTEAFF. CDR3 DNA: TGTGCCAGCAGCCTCGGTCCGAGAACTGAAGCTTTCTTT.

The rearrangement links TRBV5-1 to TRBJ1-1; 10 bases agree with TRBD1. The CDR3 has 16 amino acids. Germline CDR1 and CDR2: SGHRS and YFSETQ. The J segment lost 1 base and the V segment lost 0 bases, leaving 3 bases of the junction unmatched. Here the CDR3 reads CASSLVGTGANTEAFF. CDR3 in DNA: TGCGCCAGCAGCTTGGTTGGGACAGGGGCGAACACTGAAGCTTTCTTT.

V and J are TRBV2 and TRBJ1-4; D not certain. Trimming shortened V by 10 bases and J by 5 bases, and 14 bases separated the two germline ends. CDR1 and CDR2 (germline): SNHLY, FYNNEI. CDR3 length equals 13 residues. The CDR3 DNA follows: TGTGCCACTGGTGGAGGGTTGAATGAAAAACTGTTTTTT. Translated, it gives CATGGGLNEKLFF.

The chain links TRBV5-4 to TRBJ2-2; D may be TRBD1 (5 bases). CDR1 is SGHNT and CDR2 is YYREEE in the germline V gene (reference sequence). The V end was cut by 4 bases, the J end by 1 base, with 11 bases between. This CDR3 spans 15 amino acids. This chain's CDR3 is CASSRDTGNTGELFF. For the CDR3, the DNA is TGTGCCAGCAGCCGAGACACAGGGAACACCGGGGAGCTGTTTTTT.

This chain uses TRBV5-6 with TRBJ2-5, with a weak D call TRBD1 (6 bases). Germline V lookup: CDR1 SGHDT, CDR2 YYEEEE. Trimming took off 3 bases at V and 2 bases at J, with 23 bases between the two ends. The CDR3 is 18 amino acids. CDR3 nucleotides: TGTGCCAGCAGCTCGACAGGTTACTCAGCTCGGGTTCAAGAGACCCAGTACTTC. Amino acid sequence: CASSSTGYSARVQETQYF. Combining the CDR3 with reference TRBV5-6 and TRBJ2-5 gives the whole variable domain DAGVTQSPTHLIKTRGQQVTLRCSPKSGHDTVSWYQQALGQGPQFIFQYYEEEERQRGNFPDRFSGHQFPNYSSELNVNALLLGDSALYLCASSSTGYSARVQETQYFGPGTRLLVL.

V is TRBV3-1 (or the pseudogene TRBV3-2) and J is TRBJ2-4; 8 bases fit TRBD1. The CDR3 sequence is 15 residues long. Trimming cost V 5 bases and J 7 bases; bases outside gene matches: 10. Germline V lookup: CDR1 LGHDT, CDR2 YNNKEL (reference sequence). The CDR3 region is CASSGTGSSVNIQYF. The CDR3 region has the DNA TGTGCCAGCAGCGGGACAGGCTCCTCTGTGAACATTCAGTACTTC.

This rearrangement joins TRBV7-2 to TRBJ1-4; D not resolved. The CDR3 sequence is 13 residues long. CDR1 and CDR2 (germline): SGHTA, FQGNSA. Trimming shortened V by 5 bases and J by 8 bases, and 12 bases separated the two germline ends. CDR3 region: CASSTQRWEKLFF. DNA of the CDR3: TGTGCCAGCAGCACCCAGCGGTGGGAAAAACTGTTTTTT.

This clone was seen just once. CDR3 sequence reads: CASSMERRLLEKLFF. The CDR3 DNA reads TGTGCCAGTAGTATGGAACGACGACTACTTGAAAAACTGTTTTTT. The chain recombines TRBV19 with TRBJ1-4, with unresolved D. This CDR3 is 15 amino acids long. Germline-derived CDR1 and CDR2 are LNHDA and SQIVND (reference sequence). V was trimmed by 3 bases and J by 7 bases, leaving 15 bases between them.

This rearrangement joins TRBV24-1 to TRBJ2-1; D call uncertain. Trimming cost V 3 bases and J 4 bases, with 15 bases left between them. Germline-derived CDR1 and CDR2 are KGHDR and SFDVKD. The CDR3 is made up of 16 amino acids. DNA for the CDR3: TGTGCCACCAGTGATCCCTCCGCCGGTACTTACAATGAGCAGTTCTTC. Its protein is CATSDPSAGTYNEQFF.

In DNA, the CDR3 is TGTGCCAGCAGCTTGGGCGGCACCGGGGAGCTGTTTTTT. Protein product: CASSLGGTGELFF. The chain combines TRBV5-4 with TRBJ2-2, with D unresolved. The CDR3 is 13 residues long. Germline V CDR1 and CDR2: SGHNT, YYREEE (reference sequence). V was pared by 0 bases and J by 4 bases, with 4 bases between.

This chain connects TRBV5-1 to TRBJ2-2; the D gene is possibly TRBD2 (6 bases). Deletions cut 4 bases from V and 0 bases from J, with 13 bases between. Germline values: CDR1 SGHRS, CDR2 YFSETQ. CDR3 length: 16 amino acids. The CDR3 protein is CASSVGLQPNTGELFF. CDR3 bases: TGCGCCAGCAGCGTGGGACTGCAACCGAACACCGGGGAGCTGTTTTTT.

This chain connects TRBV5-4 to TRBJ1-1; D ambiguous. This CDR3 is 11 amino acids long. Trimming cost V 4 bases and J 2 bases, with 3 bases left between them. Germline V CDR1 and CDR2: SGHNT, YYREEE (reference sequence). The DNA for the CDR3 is TGTGCCAGCAGCCTAAACACTGAAGCTTTCTTT. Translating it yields CASSLNTEAFF.